This T cell receptor beta chain was sequenced in a study of Ad26.COV2.S vaccination and SARS-CoV-2 variants. Turning to the study itself: Donor allocation was to the COV1001 Ad26.COV2.S trial arm.

Note on this clone: Its specificity is not known.

Study observations and caveats: For non-spike TCRs, breadth in vaccine recipients resembled that in placebo recipients.

Described treatment: around 19 received Ad26.COV2.S at low or high dose, single or two shots; about five received placebo; per-sample allocation not given. At day 63 after the first vaccine or placebo injection, samples were drawn. The individual, an adult aged 18-55 years, was a donor in Boston. The administered vaccine (an Ad26 vector) expressed Wuhan-strain SARS-CoV-2 spike. Data came from immunoSEQ multiplex PCR; TCRdb stores just in-frame clones and leaves some out. This sample yields hundreds of thousands of clones, of which approximately 92% are seen a single time; over 2.5% belongs to the top ten. This TCR was recovered from a person aged 18-60 years who received the Ad26.COV2.S COVID-19 vaccine or a placebo. The sequencing here drew on peripheral blood, taken in a trial of Ad26.COV2.S vaccine versus placebo.

CDR3 sequence reads: CASSLTQGGRYEQYF. The CDR3 coding sequence is TGTGCCAGCAGTTTAACGCAGGGTGGTCGCTACGAGCAGTACTTC. This chain uses TRBV28 with TRBJ2-7, with D possibly matching TRBD1 (5 bases). The CDR3 extends over 15 amino acids. V dropped 2 bases and J dropped 3 bases, with 14 bases sitting between them. Germline CDR1 MDHEN, CDR2 SYDVKM.